The 19 T cell receptor beta chains reported below all come from one sample, sequenced in a study of tumor and adjacent non-tumor tissue in lung cancer. Three rounds of nested PCR, following a modified ARM-PCR protocol, produced the TCRbeta library. TCRdb re-derived calls from the multiplex PCR reads in MiXCR, one entry per CDR3 protein. The data contain roughly 120,000 distinct CDR3 sequences, about 63% of them singletons. This sample's RNA came from whole unsorted tissue. Distant lung tissue was collected more than 3 cm away from the tumor edge. Source material: distant non-tumor lung tissue. Receptors originate from a man in his 60s with non-small cell lung cancer.

This clonotype came up a few times. This may come from a read error, since a much larger clone is one base off. The rearrangement uses TRBV6-1 and TRBJ1-4; D remains unclear. The CDR3 sequence is 16 residues long. V lost 1 base to trimming and J lost 4 bases, with 13 bases between them. Germline V gene data show CDR1 as MNHNS and CDR2 as SASEGT. The CDR3 spells CASSEVGRPNNEKLFF. The CDR3 DNA is TGTGCCAGCAGTGAAGTAGGCAGACCAAATAATGAAAAACTGTTTTTT.

This clonotype was counted between two and nine times. A read error may be the cause here, since a much bigger clone is one base away. The chain joins TRBV4-1 to TRBJ1-6; TRBD1 aligns across 9 bases. The CDR3 runs to 16 residues. Germline trimming cut 0 bases from V and 12 bases from J; bases unmatched to any gene: 9. Germline lookup yields CDR1 MGHRA and CDR2 YSYEKL. The CDR3 nucleotides are TGCGCCAGCAGCCAAGATGCTGGGACAGGGAGGGTACCCCTCCACTTT. Protein product: CASSQDAGTGRVPLHF.

In the case of this clonotype: Sequence at one end of the junction differs from germline and may be a read error. The rearrangement uses TRBV5-1 and TRBJ2-5, with D uncertain. The V gene's germline CDR1 is SGHRS and CDR2 YFSETQ. The CDR3 loop spans 13 amino acids. CDR3 DNA: TGCGCCAGCAGCTTCGAGTTGGGCGAGACCCAGTGCTTC. Translating it yields CASSFELGETQCF.

Only one count was recorded for this clonotype. This chain connects TRBV4-3 to TRBJ2-5, with no clear D. Trimming pared 0 bases from V and 5 bases from J, leaving 13 bases between. The CDR3 consists of 15 residues. The germline V gene encodes CDR1 LGHNA and CDR2 YSLEER. Here the CDR3 reads CASSQDSDSVETQYF. The CDR3, as DNA: TGCGCCAGCAGCCAAGATTCTGATAGTGTTGAGACCCAGTACTTC.

A remark on this clonotype: One junction end does not reproduce the germline sequence, and a read error may be involved. The gene calls are TRBV5-8 and TRBJ1-5; D possibly corresponds to TRBD1 (6 bases). Germline V gene data show CDR1 as SGHTS and CDR2 as YDEGEE. CDR3 length: 15 residues. CDR3 sequence reads: CASSMEGGRGQPQHF. The CDR3, as DNA: TGTGCGAGCAGCATGGAGGGGGGAAGGGGTCAGCCCCAGCATTTT.

As regards this clonotype: Sequence at one end of the junction differs from germline and may be a read error. The rearrangement links TRBV6-2 or TRBV6-3 to TRBJ2-7, with TRBD2 matching over 9 bases. Germline V CDR1 and CDR2: MNHEY, SVGEGT. This CDR3 is built from 17 residues. CDR3 in amino acids: CASSFPIAGGGSYGQYF. The DNA of the CDR3 is TGTGCCAGCAGTTTTCCAATTGCGGGAGGGGGCTCCTACGGGCAGTACTTC.

This clonotype came up a few times. The genes are TRBV5-1 and TRBJ2-4, with D perhaps TRBD1 (6 bases). V was shortened by 1 base and J by 5 bases, with 10 bases between the two germline ends. This CDR3 contains 14 residues. Germline CDR1 reads SGHRS; CDR2 reads YFSETQ. The chain's CDR3 is CASSLSGGENIQYF. CDR3 coding DNA: TGCGCCAGCAGCTTGAGTGGGGGCGAAAACATTCAGTACTTC.

With regard to this clonotype: The germline gene is not matched at one end of the junction; a read error may be the cause. This rearrangement joins TRBV6-5 to TRBJ2-2; D is ambiguous. This CDR3 contains 13 residues. Germline V gene lookup returns CDR1 MNHEY and CDR2 SVGAGI. The CDR3 loop reads CASSYLYTWELFF. CDR3 DNA: TGTGCAAGCAGTTACTTATACACCTGGGAGCTGTTTTTT.

A word on this clonotype: Without the conserved terminal phenylalanine or tryptophan, this CDR3 likely stems from a read error. CDR3 DNA sequence: TGCAGTGCCAGAGAGGGCTCCTACGAGCAGTACCTC. Protein product: CSAREGSYEQYL. The gene calls are TRBV20-1 and TRBJ2-7, with D possibly matching TRBD2 (5 bases). Germline V lookup: CDR1 DFQATT, CDR2 SNEGSKA (reference sequence). This CDR3 comprises 12 residues.

The rearrangement links TRBV20-1 to TRBJ2-1, with 7 positions matching TRBD1. The CDR3 loop spans 14 amino acids. V trimming: 5 bases; J trimming: 6 bases; junction bases outside the gene matches: 10. From germline, CDR1 is DFQATT and CDR2 SNEGSKA (reference sequence). CDR3 nucleotides: TGCAGTGCTCCTACCGGGACAGTAAGCAATGAGCAGTTCTTC. It yields the protein CSAPTGTVSNEQFF.

The chain employs TRBV29-1 and TRBJ2-1; weak D call: TRBD1 (6 bases). The CDR3 has 16 amino acids. CDR1 is SQVTM and CDR2 is ANQGSEA in the germline V gene. In DNA, the CDR3 is TGCAGTGCTAACGAGGTCACACAGGGTGGCATGGATGAGCAGTTCTTC. This gives the protein CSANEVTQGGMDEQFF.

The genes are TRBV6-6 and TRBJ2-7; TRBD2 aligns across 11 bases. The CDR3 length is 16 residues. Per germline, CDR1 MNHNY and CDR2 SVGAGI (reference sequence). The trim removed 10 bases at V and 1 base at J, leaving 12 bases unmatched. CDR3 sequence reads: CANMRGLAGGSYEQYF. Here the CDR3 DNA reads TGTGCCAACATGAGGGGGCTAGCGGGAGGTTCCTACGAGCAGTACTTC.

This chain links TRBV5-1 with TRBJ2-1; possibly TRBD2 for D (6 bases). Between the trimmed V and J ends, which lost 1 base and 7 bases, there was a span of 30 bases. Germline V gene lookup returns CDR1 SGHRS and CDR2 YFSETQ. The CDR3 contains 20 residues. CDR3 coding DNA: TGCGCCAGCAGCTTGCCAGAGGTCCCTCTGTATCGGGGGTCTGGAAATGAGCAGTTCTTC. It translates to CASSLPEVPLYRGSGNEQFF.

Concerning this clonotype: Compared with germline, one end of the junction differs, possibly owing to a read error. This chain connects TRBV29-1 to TRBJ2-1; D gene unclear. In germline, CDR1 is SQVTM, CDR2 ANQGSEA. This CDR3 contains 13 residues. The CDR3 loop is CGVDQVAHNEQFF. The CDR3 coding sequence is TGTGGCGTTGATCAGGTGGCTCACAATGAGCAGTTCTTC.

This clonotype was seen a handful of times. Given a much more abundant clone one base away, this may be a read error. The gene calls are TRBV28 and TRBJ2-3; unclear D gene. Germline V gene data show CDR1 as MDHEN and CDR2 as SYDVKM. The CDR3 is made up of 14 amino acids. V lost 5 bases, J lost 1 base, and 10 bases lay in between. In DNA, the CDR3 is TGTGCCAGCAGTGTCGTGCAGGGCACAGATACGCAGTATTTT. Protein: CASSVVQGTDTQYF.

Regarding this clonotype: The final CDR3 position lacks the conserved phenylalanine or tryptophan, pointing to a likely read error. This chain uses TRBV4-3 with TRBJ1-5; D possibly corresponds to TRBD1 (5 bases). The germline gives CDR1 LGHNA, CDR2 YSLEER. V gave up 0 bases and J gave up 2 bases, with 11 bases separating them. This CDR3 is built from 16 residues. The CDR3: CASSQDFGACNQPQHL. CDR3 DNA: TGCGCCAGCAGCCAAGATTTTGGGGCCTGCAATCAGCCCCAGCATTTA.

Points on this clonotype: A single base separates this from a much larger clone, so it may be a read error. The rearrangement joins TRBV7-8 to TRBJ1-5; D is perhaps TRBD1 (5 bases). The CDR3 is 15 residues long. Trimming removed 5 bases at V and 8 bases at J, with 19 bases between. Germline V gene lookup returns CDR1 SGHVS and CDR2 FQNEAQ. The DNA for the CDR3 is TGTGCCAGCAGCCTCGGTCGGGGGGAAGTTGAGCCCCAGCATTTT. Translated, it gives CASSLGRGEVEPQHF.

This clonotype has ten or more counts. The V call is TRBV28, the J call TRBJ2-7; D perhaps matches TRBD1 (6 bases). Per the germline V gene, CDR1 is MDHEN and CDR2 is SYDVKM. The CDR3 covers 14 residues. Between the trimmed V and J ends, which lost 7 bases and 0 bases, there was a span of 13 bases. CDR3 coding DNA: TGTGCCAGCAACCGGGACACAAGCTCCTACGAGCAGTACTTC. Translated: CASNRDTSSYEQYF.

A remark on this clonotype: This clone may be a read error of a much larger clone one base away. The genes are TRBV13 and TRBJ2-5; weak D call: TRBD1 (5 bases). Germline CDR1 PRHDT, CDR2 FYEKMQ (reference sequence). V lost 5 bases to trimming and J lost 6 bases, with 22 bases between them. The CDR3 covers 16 residues. CDR3 sequence: CASSEQESDGLKTQYF. The CDR3 DNA is TGTGCCAGCAGCGAACAGGAGAGTGATGGGTTGAAGACCCAGTACTTC.